This entry describes one TCR beta chain. It lacks a known antigen. Base qualities are not provided; no much larger clone lies one nucleotide away. From its cysteine to its phenylalanine, the CDR3 spans 14 amino acids. Left in the record is the CDR3 DNA by itself, 42 bases read in frame from the first base. Deletion took 0 bases off V and 0 bases off J, with a span of 4 bases between the germline ends. CDR1 SGHKS and CDR2 YYEKEE were looked up in the germline V gene (reference sequence). The data belong to a study of radiotherapy plus CTLA-4 blockade in lung cancer (dated by TCRdb to about 2018). About the study as a whole: Objective responses were observed in 15% to 20% of enrolled patients, and disease control was achieved in around 28%.

Library preparation employed the immunoSEQ multiplex PCR assay. TCRdb mirrors the immuneACCESS table, restricted to in-frame sequences. Some clones are absent from its copies; in checked studies, under half trace to an unresolved V gene, and the reason for the others is unknown. The sample contains roughly 25,000 clones, around 70% of them found a single time. Jointly, the top ten make up approximately 3.6% of the sample. In this study, focal radiation therapy paired with CTLA-4 blockade (ipilimumab) was tested in patients who had chemo-refractory metastatic non-small-cell lung cancer. Results and caveats for the whole study, not just this receptor: TCR clones derived from tumors expanded in peripheral blood after treatment with radiotherapy and ipilimumab. Early dynamic changes in blood T cell clones, together with increased serum interferon-beta after radiation, were reported as the strongest predictors of response.

The chain uses TRBV5-5 and TRBJ1-5, with no reliable assignment of the D segment. The TCR was taken from a human donor with non-small cell lung cancer who had stable disease on radiotherapy plus ipilimumab. The sequencing here drew on peripheral blood, taken from a patient treated with radiotherapy plus ipilimumab. The CDR3 reads CASSLVSSNQPQHF. The base sequence is TGTGCCAGCAGCTTGGTCTCTAGCAATCAGCCCCAGCATTTT. Supplemented by the reference TRBV5-5 and TRBJ1-5 proteins around the CDR3, the complete variable domain is DAGVTQSPTHLIKTRGQQVTLRCSPISGHKSVSWYQQVLGQGPQFIFQYYEKEERGRGNFPDRFSARQFPNYSSELNVNALLLGDSALYLCASSLVSSNQPQHFGDGTRLSIL.